The rows below give T cell receptor beta chains drawn from one sample of a study of blood T cell repertoires in COVID-19. The method was immunoSEQ multiplex PCR; TCRdb's version includes in-frame clones alone and lacks a portion of them. The table includes over 200,000 clones, roughly 87% detected once. Sequencing used PBMCs or T cells enriched from blood (not recorded which). The origin of the receptors is a man aged 30 to 39 who had recovered from COVID-19. The CDR3 runs from the conserved cysteine through the conserved F or W. A D gene is named only where the DNA matches it firmly. Clone size is shown for a subset of rows, as once, few, many or a class of expanded clone.

clone_size d_call j_call v_call cdr3_nt cdr3_aa
NA TRBD1 TRBJ1-5 TRBV7-9 TGTGGGACAGGGGACGACAATCAGCCCCAGCATTTT CGTGDDNQPQHF
NA NA TRBJ2-7 TRBV6-6 TGTGCCAGCAGCCGACCCGCTATCTACGAGCAGTACTTC CASSRPAIYEQYF
NA TRBD1 TRBJ1-5 TRBV19 TGTGCCAGTAGTCCAGGGGACAGGGTGATCCAGCATTTT CASSPGDRVIQHF
once NA TRBJ1-2 TRBV27 TGTGCCAGCAGTTTATCGACAGCGTATGGCTACACCTTC CASSLSTAYGYTF
NA NA TRBJ2-7 TRBV5-1 TGCGCCAGCAGCTCCACCATAAGGGGGTCAGGGAACTACGAGCAGTACTTC CASSSTIRGSGNYEQYF
NA TRBD1 TRBJ1-2 TRBV15 TGTGCCACCAGCGACGGGACAGGGGGGTTCTATGGCTACACCTTC CATSDGTGGFYGYTF
NA NA TRBJ1-5 TRBV7-9 TGTGCCAGCAGCTTAGGCCCTCCGGACAGACTTAGCAATCAGCCCCAGCATTTT CASSLGPPDRLSNQPQHF
NA NA TRBJ1-1 TRBV7-8 TGTGCCAGCACCTACGGGGGTTTCTCTGAAGCTTTCTTT CASTYGGFSEAFF
NA TRBD2 TRBJ2-1 TRBV6-4 TGTGCCAGCAGTGACACCGTAGCGGGAGGGGTTGAGCAGTTCTTC CASSDTVAGGVEQFF
NA NA TRBJ2-3 TRBV27 TGTGCCAGCAGTAGAGGTGGGGCTAGCACAGATACGCAGTATTTT CASSRGGASTDTQYF
NA NA TRBJ2-7 TRBV21-1 TGTGCCACCCGGACAGGATATGGTTACGAGCAGTACTTC CATRTGYGYEQYF
NA NA TRBJ2-7 TRBV4-1 TGCGCCAGCAGCCAAGCTTTCGGCAGGGTGGCCGAGCAGTACTTC CASSQAFGRVAEQYF
NA NA TRBJ1-2 TRBV27 TGTGCCAGCGCTCCAGGGGCGTCTGGAGGCTACACCTTC CASAPGASGGYTF
NA NA TRBJ1-2 TRBV14 TGTGCCAGCAGCCAACAGGGCTACTATGGCTACACCTTC CASSQQGYYGYTF
NA TRBD1 TRBJ1-5 TRBV4-1 TGCGCCAGCCAGGGGGCGAGTACTCAGCCCCAGCATTTT CASQGASTQPQHF
NA NA TRBJ2-1 TRBV7-3 TGTGCCAGCAGCCCTAGGAAGAGCTCCTACAATGAGCAGTTCTTC CASSPRKSSYNEQFF
NA NA TRBJ1-2 TRBV28 TGTGCCAGCAGCCCCCCTTCGGACTTCAACTATGGCTACACCTTC CASSPPSDFNYGYTF